These 10 T cell receptor beta chains came from one sample sequenced in a study of technical replicates of blood from several donors. Sequencing used immunoSEQ multiplex PCR; TCRdb keeps in-frame clones, though not all of them. Of 55,000 to 75,000 clones listed, 80% to 95% are singletons. The material sequenced was PBMCs. These receptors came from a human donor in good health. Some clones in this sample may be carry-over from other donors' samples.

This sequence joins TRBV27 and TRBJ1-1; 9 bases are shared with TRBD1. V lost 5 bases and J lost 4; bases outside the gene matches: 8. The CDR3 extends over 15 amino acids. Germline V gene sequence: CDR1 MNHEY, CDR2 SMNVEV (reference sequence). The DNA of the CDR3 is TGTGCCAGCAGTCCCAACAGGGGGCAGGGCACTGAAGCTTTCTTT. This translates into CASSPNRGQGTEAFF.

The chain is built from TRBV7-2 and TRBJ2-3, with TRBD2 matching over 14 bases. V shed 4 bases and J 0 bases; nucleotides not matched to a gene: 6. Looked up from germline, CDR1 is SGHTA and CDR2 is FQGNSA. CDR3 length: 18 residues. The CDR3 sequence: CASSSGLAGGPSTDTQYF. DNA of the CDR3: TGTGCCAGCAGCTCCGGACTAGCGGGAGGACCTAGCACAGATACGCAGTATTTT.

This sequence joins TRBV2 and TRBJ1-1; D is perhaps TRBD1 (5 bases). The germline gives CDR1 SNHLY, CDR2 FYNNEI. The V and J ends lost 6 bases and 1 base respectively, with 9 bases between them. The CDR3 has 13 amino acids. CDR3 bases: TGTGCCAGCAGGGCGGACACGAACACTGAAGCTTTCTTT. Translation gives CASRADTNTEAFF.

The chain has TRBV27 and TRBJ2-4; 8 bases are shared with TRBD2. This CDR3 has 15 residues. Germline V gene sequence: CDR1 MNHEY, CDR2 SMNVEV (reference sequence). After removal of 2 bases from V and 3 bases from J, the junction contained 3 bases not matched to a gene. CDR3 in amino acids: CASSLAGTSKNIQYF. The CDR3 DNA follows: TGTGCCAGCAGTTTAGCCGGGACTAGCAAAAACATTCAGTACTTC.

The gene calls are TRBV6-1 and TRBJ2-7, with no clear D. CDR1 MNHNS and CDR2 SASEGT come from the germline V gene. CDR3 length: 14 residues. V was trimmed by 2 bases and J by 0 bases, leaving 8 bases between them. CDR3 sequence: CASSEYHSSYEQYF. CDR3 nucleotides: TGTGCCAGCAGTGAATATCACAGCTCCTACGAGCAGTACTTC.

The chain is built from TRBV7-7 and TRBJ2-5; a possible D gene is TRBD2 (7 bases). This CDR3 has 15 residues. Germline V gene sequence: CDR1 SSHAT, CDR2 FNYEAQ (reference sequence). Trimming removed 2 bases from V and 5 bases from J, with 15 bases in between. The CDR3 loop is CASSLTGGASETQYF. In DNA, the CDR3 is TGTGCCAGCAGCTTAACGGGGGGCGCTTCTGAGACCCAGTACTTC.

This chain joins TRBV2 and TRBJ2-5; 7 nucleotides line up with TRBD2. Germline CDR1 is SNHLY and CDR2 is FYNNEI. The CDR3 is 15 amino acids. V lost 6 bases, J lost 9 bases, and 16 bases stayed unmatched. The CDR3 spells CASRPGLPESWAQYF. DNA for the CDR3: TGTGCCAGCAGACCGGGACTACCCGAATCTTGGGCCCAGTACTTC.

The chain uses TRBV11-2 and TRBJ1-5, with 9 nucleotides matching TRBD1. V lost 5 bases, J lost 4 bases, and 6 bases stayed unmatched. The CDR3 length is 15 residues. Germline V gene sequence: CDR1 SGHAT, CDR2 FQNNGV. The CDR3 loop is CASSADRGENQPQHF. DNA for the CDR3: TGTGCCAGCAGCGCTGACAGGGGGGAGAATCAGCCCCAGCATTTT.

The V and J genes are TRBV18 and TRBJ2-5; 7 bases align to TRBD1. V lost 6 bases to trimming and J lost 0 bases; unmatched junction nucleotides: 10. This CDR3 comprises 16 residues. Germline V gives CDR1 KGHSH, CDR2 LQKENI. CDR3 nucleotides: TGTGCCAGCTCTACTACGGACAGGCCGTACCAAGAGACCCAGTACTTC. Protein: CASSTTDRPYQETQYF.

This clone appeared once. This chain joins TRBV4-2 and TRBJ1-1; 7 bases align to TRBD1. From germline, CDR1 is LGHNA and CDR2 YNFKEQ. The CDR3 covers 15 residues. The V gene end was trimmed by 1 base and the J gene end by 2 bases; junction bases not matched to a gene: 4. This chain's CDR3 is CASSQAGTANTEAFF. CDR3 DNA sequence: TGTGCCAGCAGCCAAGCCGGGACAGCTAACACTGAAGCTTTCTTT.